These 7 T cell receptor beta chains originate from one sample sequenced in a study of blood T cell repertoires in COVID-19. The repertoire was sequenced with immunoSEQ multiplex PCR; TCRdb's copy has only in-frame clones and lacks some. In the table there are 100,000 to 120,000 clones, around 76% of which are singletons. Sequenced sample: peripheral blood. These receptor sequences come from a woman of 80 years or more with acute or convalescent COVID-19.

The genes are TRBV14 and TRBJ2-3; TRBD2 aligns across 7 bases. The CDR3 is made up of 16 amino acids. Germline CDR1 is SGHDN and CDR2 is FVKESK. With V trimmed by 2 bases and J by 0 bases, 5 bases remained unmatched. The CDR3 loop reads CASSQNPGLSTDTQYF. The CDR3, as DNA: TGTGCCAGCAGCCAAAACCCGGGACTAAGCACAGATACGCAGTATTTT.

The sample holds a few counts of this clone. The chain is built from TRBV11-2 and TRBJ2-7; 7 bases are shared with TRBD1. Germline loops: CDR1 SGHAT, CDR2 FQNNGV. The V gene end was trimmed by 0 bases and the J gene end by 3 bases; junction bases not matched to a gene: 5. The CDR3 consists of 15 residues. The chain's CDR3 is CASSLDHTGDYEQYF. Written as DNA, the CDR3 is TGTGCCAGCAGCTTAGATCACACAGGGGACTACGAGCAGTACTTC.

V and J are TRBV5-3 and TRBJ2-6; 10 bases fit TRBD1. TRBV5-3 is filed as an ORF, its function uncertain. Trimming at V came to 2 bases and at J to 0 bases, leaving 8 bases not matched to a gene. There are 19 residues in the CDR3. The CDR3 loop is CARSLISDRGYSGANVLTF. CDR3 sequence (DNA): TGTGCCAGAAGCTTAATATCGGACAGGGGGTACTCTGGGGCCAACGTCCTGACTTTC.

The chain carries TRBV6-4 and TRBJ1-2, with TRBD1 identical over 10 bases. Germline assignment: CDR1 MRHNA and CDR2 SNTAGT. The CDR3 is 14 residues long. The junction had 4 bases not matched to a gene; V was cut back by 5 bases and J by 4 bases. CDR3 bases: TGTGCCAGCAGTACCGGGACAGGGGCCTATGGCTACACCTTC. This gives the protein CASSTGTGAYGYTF.

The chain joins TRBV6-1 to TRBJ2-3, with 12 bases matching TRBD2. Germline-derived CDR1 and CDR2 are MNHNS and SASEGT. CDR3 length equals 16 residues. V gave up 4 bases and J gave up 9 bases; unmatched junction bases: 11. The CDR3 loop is CASSGIRTSGMRTQYF. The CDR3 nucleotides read TGTGCCAGCAGTGGGATCCGGACTAGCGGGATGAGGACGCAGTATTTT.

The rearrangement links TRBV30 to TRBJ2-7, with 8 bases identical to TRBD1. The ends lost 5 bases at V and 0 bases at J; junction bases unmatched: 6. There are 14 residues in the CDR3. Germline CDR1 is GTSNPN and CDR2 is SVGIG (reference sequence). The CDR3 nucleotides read TGTGCCTGGTCAACGGGACAGGACTCCTACGAGCAGTACTTC. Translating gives CAWSTGQDSYEQYF.

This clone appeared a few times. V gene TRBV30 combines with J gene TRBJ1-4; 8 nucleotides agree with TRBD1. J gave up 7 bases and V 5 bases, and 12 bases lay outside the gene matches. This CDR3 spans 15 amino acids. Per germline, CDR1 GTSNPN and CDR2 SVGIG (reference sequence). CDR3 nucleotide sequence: TGTGCCTGGGGTTACGAGGACAGGGTTGGTGAAAAACTGTTTTTT. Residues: CAWGYEDRVGEKLFF.